The present T cell receptor (beta chain) was sequenced within a study of post-analysis software for immune sequencing data (dated by TCRdb to the mid-2010s). Regarding the complete study: Relapsing-remitting, secondary progressive and progressive-relapsing multiple sclerosis were recorded as disease courses, and subtype annotation was lacking for some patients. The patient repertoires were compared against more than 10 previously published healthy control repertoires obtained from donors aged 6 to 25 years. A subset of samples was prepared in parallel using single-end sample barcoding, then pooled and co-amplified after Illumina adapter ligation.

Library preparation used PCR. Instrument used: Illumina HiSeq 2500. To reduce PCR and sequencing biases, unique molecular identifiers were built into the TCR beta cDNA libraries. Roughly 500,000 cDNA molecules were obtained for every 1 to 10 million input T cells, so each molecule roughly corresponded to one T cell. The same protocol used for the earlier healthy control dataset was applied to prepare and sequence the patient libraries. Samples belonging to the same batch were prepared together, multiplexed and sequenced on a shared HiSeq lane. The paper's processing steps were these. Raw barcoded reads were processed with MIGEC, and single-read molecular identifier groups were discarded before consensus assembly and CDR3 extraction. Clonotype tables were post-analysed with VDJtools, and diversity was normalized by down-sampling all datasets to the smallest sample size. Repertoire overlap clustering matched CDR3 amino acid but not nucleotide sequences to correct batch-related cross-sample contamination. TCRdb reprocessing: public reads trimmed at Q25 with fastp, clones called with MiXCR, in-frame beta chains kept. CDR3 protein duplicates are merged, each entry listing the most common genes and DNA. TCRdb's processing, not the study's, gives the V and J calls here. For this sample the table gives more than 450,000 distinct CDR3 sequences, of which 40% to 50% were detected only once. In total, the top ten clones hold around 1.7% of the sample.

The study at large found these results: The multiple sclerosis patient group was slightly younger than the control group. Patients showed significantly higher frequencies than controls for about 5 TRBV segments, among them TRBV5-6, TRBV5-1 and TRBV20-1. Normalized Chao1 diversity was significantly lower in multiple sclerosis patients than controls, suggesting substantial peripheral T-cell clonal expansion. Strong co-clustering of samples prepared in the same batch was shown by direct clustering with F measure, prompting a batch-effect correction.

The CDR3 measures 15 amino acids from cysteine to phenylalanine. The CDR3 DNA has 45 bases and is translated from base 1. V drops 1 base and J drops 1 base, leaving 10 bases in between. Sequences SEHNR (CDR1) and FQNEAQ (CDR2) are obtained from the germline V gene (reference sequence). This clonotype appeared once. Its antigen is unknown. Base qualities are missing; no much larger clone stands one base away. To demonstrate the VDJtools post-analysis software, the study profiled TCR beta repertoires from the peripheral blood of about 13 young patients with multiple sclerosis. Multiple sclerosis patients were children and adolescents aged about 6 to 15 years.

This clonotype originated in a girl under 18 with multiple sclerosis. The rearranged segments are TRBV7-9 and TRBJ1-1, with no confidently assigned D gene. The sequencing input was blood. The nucleotide sequence reads TGTGCCAGCAGCTTAGTTCCGACGAGGAACACTGAAGCTTTCTTT. Its product reads: CASSLVPTRNTEAFF. With the rest looked up from the reference TRBV7-9 and TRBJ1-1 genes rather than sequenced, the full variable domain is DTGVSQNPRHKITKRGQNVTFRCDPISEHNRLYWYRQTLGQGPEFLTYFQNEAQLEKSRLLSDRFSAERPKGSFSTLEIQRTEQGDSAMYLCASSLVPTRNTEAFFGQGTRLTVV.